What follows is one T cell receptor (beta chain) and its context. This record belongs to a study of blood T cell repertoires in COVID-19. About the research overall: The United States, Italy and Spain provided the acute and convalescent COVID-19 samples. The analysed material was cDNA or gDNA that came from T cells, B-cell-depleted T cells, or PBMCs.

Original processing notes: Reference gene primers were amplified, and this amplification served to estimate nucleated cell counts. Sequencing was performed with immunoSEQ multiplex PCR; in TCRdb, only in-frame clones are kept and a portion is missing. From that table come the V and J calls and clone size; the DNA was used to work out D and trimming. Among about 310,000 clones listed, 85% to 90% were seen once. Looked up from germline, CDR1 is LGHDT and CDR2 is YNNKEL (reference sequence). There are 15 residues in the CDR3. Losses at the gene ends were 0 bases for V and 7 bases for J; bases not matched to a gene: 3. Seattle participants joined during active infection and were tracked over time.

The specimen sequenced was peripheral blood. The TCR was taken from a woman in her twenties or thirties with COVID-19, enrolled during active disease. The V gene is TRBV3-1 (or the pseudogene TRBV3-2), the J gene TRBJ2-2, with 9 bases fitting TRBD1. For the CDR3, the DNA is TGTGCCAGCAGCCAAGAAGGACAGGGGTTCGGGGAGCTGTTTTTT. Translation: CASSQEGQGFGELFF.